This T cell receptor beta chain was observed in a study of cytomegalovirus exposure and HLA in healthy donors. Overall study context: Out of 398 genotyped donors, about 80% belonged to the Caucasian-associated ancestry cluster.

Points from the study as a whole: Presence/absence analyses took donor sequencing depth as roughly uniform. The authors reported that TCR beta sequences could predict HLA-A and HLA-B alleles. These predictions were accurate for most subjects in the first cohort.

In the case of this clone: Its antigen is not known.

PCR was performed using 60 Vbeta and 13 Jbeta primers. Profiled with immunoSEQ multiplex PCR; TCRdb holds only in-frame clones, not every one. This listing includes about 39,000 clones. It was healthy bone marrow donors who served as donors. With 6 bases removed from V and 0 bases from J, the gap between germline ends came to 14 bases. Germline values: CDR1 SGHTA, CDR2 FQGNSA. The CDR3 runs 15 residues. The specimen was PBMCs. This receptor was identified in a young woman in good health and CMV-seropositive. The chain uses TRBV7-2 and TRBJ1-1; D is perhaps TRBD1 (5 bases). CDR3 in DNA: TGTGCCAGCAGTCCCGGGGGGGTATTGAACACTGAAGCTTTCTTT. It is translated as CASSPGGVLNTEAFF.